Below, 2 T cell receptor beta chains from the same sample are listed, as sequenced in a study of Tregs in tolerant kidney transplant recipients. Using immunoSEQ multiplex PCR, the repertoire was profiled, and TCRdb retains in-frame clones only, with some absent. Of fewer than 45,000 clones listed, roughly 96% were seen once; the top ten hold 0.3% to 0.45%. For these receptors, no antigen is known. The sample consisted of Tregs from blood cultured with allogeneic cells. Every receptor here comes from a human donor in good health.

V and J are TRBV6-6 and TRBJ1-2, with a possible D match to TRBD1 (6 bases). Per the germline V gene, CDR1 is MNHNY and CDR2 is SVGAGI (reference sequence). This CDR3 is built from 13 residues. V lost 10 bases and J 5 bases, leaving 17 bases between the germline ends. The CDR3 nucleotides are TGTGCCATAGGAGGGGGGGCTGGGTATGGCTACACCTTC. Residues: CAIGGGAGYGYTF.

The V call is TRBV5-1, the J call TRBJ2-1; TRBD2 matches at 9 bases. Looked up from germline, CDR1 is SGHRS and CDR2 is YFSETQ. Trimming cost V 0 bases and J 3 bases; bases outside gene matches: 1. The CDR3 is made up of 15 amino acids. The CDR3 loop reads CASSLVAGVYNEQFF. CDR3 DNA: TGCGCCAGCAGCTTGGTAGCGGGGGTCTACAATGAGCAGTTCTTC.